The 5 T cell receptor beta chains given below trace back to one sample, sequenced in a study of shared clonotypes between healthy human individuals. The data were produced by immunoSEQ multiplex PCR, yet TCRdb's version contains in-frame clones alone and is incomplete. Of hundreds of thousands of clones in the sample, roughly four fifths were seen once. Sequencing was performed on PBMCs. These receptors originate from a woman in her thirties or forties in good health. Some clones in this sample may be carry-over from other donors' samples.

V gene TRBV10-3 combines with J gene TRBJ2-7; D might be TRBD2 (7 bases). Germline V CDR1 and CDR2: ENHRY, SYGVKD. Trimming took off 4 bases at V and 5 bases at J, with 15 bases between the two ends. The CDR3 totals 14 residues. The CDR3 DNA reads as TGTGCCATCAGTGGTGGGGGGGCGATCGACGAGCAGTACTTC. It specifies CAISGGGAIDEQYF.

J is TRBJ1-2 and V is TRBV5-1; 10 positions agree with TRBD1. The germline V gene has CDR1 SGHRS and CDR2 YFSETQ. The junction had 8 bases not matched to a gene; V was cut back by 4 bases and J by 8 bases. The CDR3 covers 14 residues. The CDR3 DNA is TGCGCCAGCAGCCTCTCAGACAGGGGGCTAGGCTACACCTTC. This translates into CASSLSDRGLGYTF.

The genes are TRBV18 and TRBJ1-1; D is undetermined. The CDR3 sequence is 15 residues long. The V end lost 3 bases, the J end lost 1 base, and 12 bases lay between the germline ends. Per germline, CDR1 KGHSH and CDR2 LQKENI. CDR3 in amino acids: CASSPRAGANTEAFF. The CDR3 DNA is TGTGCCAGCTCACCCCGGGCGGGAGCGAACACTGAAGCTTTCTTT.

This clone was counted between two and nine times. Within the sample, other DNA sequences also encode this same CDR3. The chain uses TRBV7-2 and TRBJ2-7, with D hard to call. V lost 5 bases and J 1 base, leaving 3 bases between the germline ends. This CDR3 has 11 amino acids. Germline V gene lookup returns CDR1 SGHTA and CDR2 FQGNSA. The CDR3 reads CASSPSYEQYF. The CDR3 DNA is TGTGCCAGCAGCCCGTCCTACGAGCAGTACTTC.

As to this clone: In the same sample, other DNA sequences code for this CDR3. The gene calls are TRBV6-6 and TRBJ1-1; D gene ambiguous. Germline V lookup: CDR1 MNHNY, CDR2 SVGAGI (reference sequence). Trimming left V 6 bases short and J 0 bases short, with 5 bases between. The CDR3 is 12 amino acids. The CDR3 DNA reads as TGTGCCAGCAGACAAGTGAACACTGAAGCTTTCTTT. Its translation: CASRQVNTEAFF.